The 30 T cell receptor beta chains below come from one sample, sequenced in a study of blood T cells in healthy people across ages. A second PCR, run for about 7 to 11 cycles, used a sample-barcoded 5' primer plus a J-beta primer mix. TCRdb processed the 5' RACE reads anew with MiXCR; each CDR3 protein has one entry. The data hold hundreds of thousands of distinct CDR3 sequences, with about 30% observed a single time. Sequencing was carried out using blood. These receptors came from an elderly woman in good health.

In its sample, this clonotype was seen many times. J is TRBJ1-4 and V is TRBV4-3; 9 nucleotides match TRBD1. The CDR3 consists of 16 residues. Germline assignment: CDR1 LGHNA and CDR2 YSLEER. V lost 2 bases and J lost 8; bases outside the gene matches: 9. CDR3 in amino acids: CASSQYYGTGNEKLFF. CDR3 coding DNA: TGCGCCAGCAGCCAATATTACGGGACAGGGAACGAAAAACTGTTTTTT.

Turning to this clonotype: One end of the junction does not line up with germline, which may come from a read error. The CDR3 sequence is CASRQDRTGGADERYF. CDR3 coding DNA: TGTGCCAGCAGGCAAGATCGGACAGGGGGGGCGGACGAGCGGTACTTC. The chain combines TRBV4-2 with TRBJ2-5, with 10 bases aligning to TRBD1. The CDR3 totals 16 residues. The germline V gene encodes CDR1 LGHNA and CDR2 YNFKEQ.

CDR3 sequence: CSGGGVSTDTQYF. CDR3 nucleotides: TGCAGTGGAGGGGGGGTCAGCACAGATACGCAGTATTTT. The rearrangement links TRBV20-1 to TRBJ2-3, with D possibly TRBD2 on 7 matching bases. This CDR3 contains 13 residues. The germline gives CDR1 DFQATT, CDR2 SNEGSKA (reference sequence). Trimming stripped 7 bases from V and 0 bases from J, with 11 bases between.

This clonotype was seen ten or more times. The genes are TRBV7-3 and TRBJ1-6; D ambiguous. The CDR3 consists of 13 residues. V was cut by 0 bases and J by 8 bases, with 5 bases left in between. CDR1 is SGHTA, CDR2 FQGTGA, per germline. The CDR3 nucleotides read TGTGCCAGCAGCTTAACAGGATATTCACCCCTCCACTTT. It specifies CASSLTGYSPLHF. Variable domain in full (rest from reference TRBV7-3 and TRBJ1-6): GAGVSQTPSNKVTEKGKYVELRCDPISGHTALYWYRQSLGQGPEFLIYFQGTGAADDSGLPNDRFFAVRPEGSVSTLKIQRTERGDSAVYLCASSLTGYSPLHFGNGTRLTVT.

The gene calls are TRBV20-1 and TRBJ2-3, with TRBD2 identical over 7 bases. CDR3 length: 14 residues. The J segment lost 4 bases and the V segment lost 5 bases, leaving 9 bases of the junction unmatched. Germline V gives CDR1 DFQATT, CDR2 SNEGSKA (reference sequence). The CDR3 DNA follows: TGCAGTGCTTCGACTAGCTTCATCGCAGATACGCAGTATTTT. As protein: CSASTSFIADTQYF.

This clonotype was seen repeatedly, ten times or more. The CDR3 spells CASSLDRGYQETQYF. DNA of the CDR3: TGTGCCAGCAGCTTAGATCGGGGGTACCAAGAGACCCAGTACTTC. J is TRBJ2-5 and V is TRBV11-2; TRBD2 is a possible D gene (6 bases). Per germline, CDR1 SGHAT and CDR2 FQNNGV. The V gene lost 0 bases and the J gene lost 0 bases, with 8 bases spanning the gap. The CDR3 extends over 15 amino acids.

This clonotype was seen ten or more times. The chain carries TRBV12-3 or TRBV12-4 and TRBJ2-7; perhaps TRBD1 as D (5 bases). Trimming removed 3 bases at V and 11 bases at J, with 20 bases between. The CDR3 is 14 amino acids. The CDR3 is CASSFSARADTKYF. CDR3 coding DNA: TGTGCCAGCAGTTTCTCCGCGCGCGCGGACACCAAGTACTTC.

This sequence joins TRBV30 and TRBJ1-6; D is undetermined. CDR1 GTSNPN and CDR2 SVGIG come from the germline V gene (reference sequence). Trimming shortened V by 6 bases and J by 1 base, and 19 bases separated the two germline ends. This CDR3 is built from 17 residues. The CDR3 region is CACPLPPRRSYNSPLHF. CDR3 coding DNA: TGTGCCTGCCCACTGCCCCCTCGAAGGTCCTATAATTCACCCCTCCACTTT.

This clonotype occurred many times. The chain is built from TRBV5-5 and TRBJ2-5; 7 nucleotides agree with TRBD2. The germline V gene has CDR1 SGHKS and CDR2 YYEKEE (reference sequence). Trimming at V came to 0 bases and at J to 12 bases, leaving 2 bases not matched to a gene. This CDR3 region has 11 residues. The CDR3 loop is CASSLERGEYF. The CDR3 nucleotides read TGTGCCAGCAGCTTGGAGCGGGGAGAGTACTTC. Supplemented by reference TRBV5-5 and TRBJ2-5, the full variable domain reads DAGVTQSPTHLIKTRGQQVTLRCSPISGHKSVSWYQQVLGQGPQFIFQYYEKEERGRGNFPDRFSARQFPNYSSELNVNALLLGDSALYLCASSLERGEYFGPGTRLLVL.

V gene TRBV29-1 combines with J gene TRBJ2-7; the match to TRBD1 covers 12 bases. This CDR3 is built from 14 residues. J lost 7 bases, V lost 4 bases, and 8 bases had no gene match. Per the germline V gene, CDR1 is SQVTM and CDR2 is ANQGSEA. The CDR3 coding sequence is TGCAGCGTTGCCGGGGGACAGGGGGCTACTGAGCAGTACTTC. Its protein is CSVAGGQGATEQYF.

Comment on this clonotype: A read error is possible here, since a much larger clone lies one base away. V usage is TRBV15 and J usage is TRBJ2-3; D is unclear. This CDR3 has 15 residues. Germline CDR1 and CDR2: LNHNV and YYDKDF (reference sequence). V gave up 11 bases and J gave up 2 bases, with 20 bases separating them. CDR3: CAARPFALFTDTQYF. CDR3 coding DNA: TGTGCCGCCCGACCGTTCGCGCTTTTCACAGATACGCAGTATTTT.

This clonotype was observed at least ten times. The chain couples TRBV7-6 to TRBJ2-5, with D unresolved. The CDR3 totals 15 residues. V lost 5 bases and J 5 bases, leaving 18 bases between the germline ends. Per germline, CDR1 SGHVS and CDR2 FNYEAQ. The chain's CDR3 is CASSLGSKVGETQYF. CDR3 in DNA: TGTGCCAGCAGCCTCGGAAGTAAGGTTGGGGAGACCCAGTACTTC.

This clonotype was seen repeatedly, ten times or more. The rearrangement uses TRBV4-2 and TRBJ2-5; 9 positions match TRBD2. The CDR3 totals 17 residues. V was pared by 9 bases and J by 4 bases, with 18 bases of the junction left unmatched. Germline V gene data show CDR1 as LGHNA and CDR2 as YNFKEQ. The CDR3 DNA is TGTGCCAGTGAAAGGCCCCCGGGGCGGGGGGGCCGAGAGACCCAGTACTTC. Protein sequence: CASERPPGRGGRETQYF.

The rearrangement links TRBV24-1 to TRBJ2-3, with TRBD2 matching over 9 bases. Unmatched junction bases numbered 5, after V lost 2 bases and J lost 6 bases. There are 15 residues in the CDR3. Germline loops: CDR1 KGHDR, CDR2 SFDVKD. The CDR3 DNA sequence: TGTGCCACCAGTGATTCCGGGACTAGCCATGATACGCAGTATTTT. Translation: CATSDSGTSHDTQYF.

This clonotype was seen many times. This chain connects TRBV30 to TRBJ1-5; D perhaps matches TRBD1 (6 bases). The CDR3 is made up of 13 amino acids. Trimming removed 5 bases at V and 7 bases at J, with 15 bases between. CDR1 and CDR2 from the germline V gene are GTSNPN and SVGIG (reference sequence). CDR3 nucleotide sequence: TGTGCCTGGGCGGACAGCCAGGAGCAGCCCCAGCATTTT. This sequence encodes CAWADSQEQPQHF.

The V and J genes are TRBV7-9 and TRBJ1-5, with 8 bases that match TRBD1. Unmatched junction bases numbered 3, after V lost 1 base and J lost 1 base. CDR3 length: 16 residues. In germline, CDR1 is SEHNR, CDR2 FQNEAQ (reference sequence). The DNA for the CDR3 is TGTGCCAGCAGCTTAGACGACAGGGGAAGCAATCAGCCCCAGCATTTT. It yields the protein CASSLDDRGSNQPQHF.

This clonotype was seen repeatedly, ten times or more. The chain has TRBV7-2 and TRBJ2-3; 8 nucleotides align to TRBD2. CDR1 and CDR2 (germline): SGHTA, FQGNSA. The V and J ends lost 5 bases and 4 bases, in that order; junction bases with no gene match: 11. CDR3 length equals 16 residues. CDR3 sequence: CASSVGSGGPADTQYF. DNA for the CDR3: TGTGCCAGCAGCGTAGGCAGCGGGGGCCCCGCAGATACGCAGTATTTT.

This chain links TRBV7-9 with TRBJ1-4; D remains unclear. Germline lookup yields CDR1 SEHNR and CDR2 FQNEAQ (reference sequence). This CDR3 region has 12 residues. V lost 0 bases to trimming and J lost 8 bases, with 4 bases between them. The CDR3 region has the DNA TGTGCCAGCAGCTTAGCAACCGAAAAACTGTTTTTT. Its protein is CASSLATEKLFF. Based on the CDR3 plus reference TRBV7-9 and TRBJ1-4, the full variable domain is DTGVSQNPRHKITKRGQNVTFRCDPISEHNRLYWYRQTLGQGPEFLTYFQNEAQLEKSRLLSDRFSAERPKGSFSTLEIQRTEQGDSAMYLCASSLATEKLFFGSGTQLSVL.

This clonotype was seen ten or more times. The gene calls are TRBV10-3 and TRBJ1-5; D gene uncertain. V gave up 3 bases and J gave up 9 bases, with 15 bases separating them. Germline V CDR1 and CDR2: ENHRY, SYGVKD. This CDR3 has 14 amino acids. DNA for the CDR3: TGTGCCATCAGTGAATCGGGCGGGCAGATGCCCCAGCATTTT. Translation gives CAISESGGQMPQHF.

About this clonotype itself: One end of the junction fails to match germline, which may point to a read error. This chain connects TRBV6-5 to TRBJ2-5; tentatively, D is TRBD2 (5 bases). Germline-derived CDR1 and CDR2 are MNHEY and SVGAGI. This CDR3 is 15 amino acids long. The CDR3 spells CANSSQRSVYNEQYF. CDR3 in DNA: TGTGCCAACAGTTCCCAGCGGTCGGTTTACAATGAGCAGTACTTC.

This clonotype was counted between two and nine times. A much bigger clone sits one base away, suggesting this may be a read error. J is TRBJ2-7 and V is TRBV24-1, with D unresolved. The CDR3 covers 12 residues. The ends were cut back, 2 bases at V and 6 bases at J, with 7 bases in the middle. Germline V gene lookup returns CDR1 KGHDR and CDR2 SFDVKD. This chain's CDR3 is CATSDSGPEQYF. Here the CDR3 DNA reads TGTGCCACCAGTGATTCGGGCCCCGAGCAGTACTTC.

This clonotype was seen ten or more times. The V and J genes are TRBV20-1 and TRBJ2-7, with D maybe TRBD2 (7 bases). The CDR3 sequence is 14 residues long. Germline CDR1 and CDR2: DFQATT and SNEGSKA (reference sequence). Deletions cut 6 bases from V and 2 bases from J, with 17 bases between. This CDR3 is CSAEKGGGAYEQYF. For the CDR3, the DNA is TGCAGTGCCGAAAAGGGGGGGGGTGCCTACGAGCAGTACTTC.

This clonotype was recorded at least ten times. The V call is TRBV7-2, the J call TRBJ1-1; D ambiguous. There are 13 residues in the CDR3. V was clipped by 3 bases and J by 3 bases, with 8 bases between them. Germline V gene lookup returns CDR1 SGHTA and CDR2 FQGNSA. CDR3 in DNA: TGTGCCAGCAGCTTGGTCCCGTACACTGAAGCTTTCTTT. As protein: CASSLVPYTEAFF.

This clonotype has just one count. V gene TRBV6-2 or TRBV6-3 combines with J gene TRBJ2-7, with 8 bases that match TRBD2. The DNA matches TRBJ2-5 better at its end, which makes the J call doubtful. This CDR3 region has 15 residues. Per the germline V gene, CDR1 is MNHEY and CDR2 is SVGEGT. The chain's CDR3 is CASSYPASGLETQYF. The CDR3 DNA follows: TGTGCCAGCAGTTATCCCGCTAGCGGGTTGGAGACCCAGTACTTC.

With respect to this clonotype: A single base separates this from a much larger clone, so it may be a read error. Given the absence of the conserved phenylalanine or tryptophan at the CDR3 end, a read error is likely. The chain uses TRBV24-1 and TRBJ2-1; tentatively, D is TRBD1 or TRBD2 (6 bases each). The CDR3 has 15 residues. The ends were cut back, 5 bases at V and 7 bases at J, with 17 bases in the middle. Per germline, CDR1 KGHDR and CDR2 SFDVKD. Here the CDR3 reads CATSGGAELKNEQFS. The CDR3 DNA is TGTGCCACCAGTGGGGGGGCCGAACTGAAGAATGAGCAGTTCTCC.

V and J are TRBV7-2 and TRBJ2-2, with 7 bases identical to TRBD1. V was clipped by 5 bases and J by 7 bases; unmatched bases: 10. The CDR3 is 15 amino acids. From germline, CDR1 is SGHTA and CDR2 FQGNSA. Here the CDR3 DNA reads TGTGCCAGCAGCCAAGCTAGGGGGCAGGGCGGGGAGCTGTTTTTT. It encodes CASSQARGQGGELFF.

Note on this clonotype: This may come from a read error, since a much larger clone is one base off. The chain is built from TRBV6-6 and TRBJ1-2; weak D call: TRBD1 (5 bases). V was trimmed by 5 bases and J by 6 bases, leaving 13 bases between them. The CDR3 loop spans 13 amino acids. Germline CDR1 and CDR2: MNHNY and SVGAGI (reference sequence). CDR3: CASSRLGDHGYTF. The CDR3 DNA reads as TGTGCCAGCAGTCGACTTGGGGACCATGGCTACACCTTC.

Many counts were recorded for this clonotype. The chain recombines TRBV6-6 with TRBJ2-7, with D perhaps TRBD2 (5 bases). Germline values: CDR1 MNHNY, CDR2 SVGAGI (reference sequence). The CDR3 is made up of 14 amino acids. Trimming took 10 bases from V and 6 from J, leaving 22 bases between them. The CDR3 reads CATQLGGFGGEQYF. The DNA of the CDR3 is TGTGCCACTCAGTTAGGAGGATTCGGTGGCGAGCAGTACTTC.

In this sample, this clonotype turned up many times. The chain recombines TRBV7-2 with TRBJ2-5; D might be TRBD2 (7 bases). There are 14 residues in the CDR3. The germline CDR1 and CDR2 sequences are SGHTA and FQGNSA. V lost 5 bases and J lost 4, with 14 bases in between. Written as DNA, the CDR3 is TGTGCCAGCAGCGAAGGGGGGGGCCGAGAGACCCAGTACTTC. This sequence encodes CASSEGGGRETQYF.

This clonotype occurred many times. This sequence joins TRBV20-1 and TRBJ1-5; TRBD1 matches 11 bases. The CDR3 runs 17 residues. Looked up from germline, CDR1 is DFQATT and CDR2 is SNEGSKA (reference sequence). Trimming took 3 bases from V and 2 from J; bases not matched to a gene: 9. In DNA, the CDR3 is TGCAGTGCTAGCGGCGGGACAGGGGGATTAGGCAATCAGCCCCAGCATTTT. Amino acids: CSASGGTGGLGNQPQHF.